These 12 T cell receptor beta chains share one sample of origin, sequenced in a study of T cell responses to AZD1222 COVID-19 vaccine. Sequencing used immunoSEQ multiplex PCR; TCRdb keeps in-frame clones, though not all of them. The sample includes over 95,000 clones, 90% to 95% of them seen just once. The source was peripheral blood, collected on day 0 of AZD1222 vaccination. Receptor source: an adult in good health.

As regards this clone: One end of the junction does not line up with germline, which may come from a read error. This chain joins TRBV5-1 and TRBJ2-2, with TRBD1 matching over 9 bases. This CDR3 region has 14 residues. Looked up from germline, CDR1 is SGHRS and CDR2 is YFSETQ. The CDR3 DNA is TGCGCCAGCAGATTGGACAGGGGCGATAGGGAGCTGTTTTTT. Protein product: CASRLDRGDRELFF.

The CDR3 loop reads CARGQGLNYNEQFF. The DNA of the CDR3 is TGTGCCAGGGGACAGGGGTTAAACTACAATGAGCAGTTCTTC. The rearrangement links TRBV3-1 (or the pseudogene TRBV3-2) to TRBJ2-1; 10 positions agree with TRBD1. The V and J ends lost 9 bases and 3 bases, in that order; junction bases with no gene match: 5. The CDR3 has 14 residues. Germline CDR1 is LGHDT and CDR2 is YNNKEL (reference sequence).

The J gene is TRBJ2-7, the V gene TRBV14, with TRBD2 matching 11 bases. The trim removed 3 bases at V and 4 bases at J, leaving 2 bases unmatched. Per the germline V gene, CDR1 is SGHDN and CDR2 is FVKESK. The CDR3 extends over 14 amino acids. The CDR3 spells CASSQTSGKYEQYF. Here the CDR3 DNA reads TGTGCCAGCAGCCAGACTAGCGGGAAGTACGAGCAGTACTTC.

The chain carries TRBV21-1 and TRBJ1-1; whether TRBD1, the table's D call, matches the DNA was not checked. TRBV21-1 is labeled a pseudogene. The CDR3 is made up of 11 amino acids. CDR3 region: CATRTENEAFF. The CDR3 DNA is TGTGCCACCCGGACAGAGAATGAAGCTTTCTTT.

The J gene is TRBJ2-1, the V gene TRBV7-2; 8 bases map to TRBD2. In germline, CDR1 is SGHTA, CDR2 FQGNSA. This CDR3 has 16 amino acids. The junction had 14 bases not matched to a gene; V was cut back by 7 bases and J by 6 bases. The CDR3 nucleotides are TGTGCCAGCACCCCGACGGGGGGGCGATCGGTCAATGAGCAGTTCTTC. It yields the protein CASTPTGGRSVNEQFF.

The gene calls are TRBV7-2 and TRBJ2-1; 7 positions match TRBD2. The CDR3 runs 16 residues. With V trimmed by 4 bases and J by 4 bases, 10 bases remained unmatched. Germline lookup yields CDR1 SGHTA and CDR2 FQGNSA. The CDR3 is CASSSRMGGGYNEQFF. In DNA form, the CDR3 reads TGTGCCAGCAGCTCCCGGATGGGGGGGGGTTACAATGAGCAGTTCTTC.

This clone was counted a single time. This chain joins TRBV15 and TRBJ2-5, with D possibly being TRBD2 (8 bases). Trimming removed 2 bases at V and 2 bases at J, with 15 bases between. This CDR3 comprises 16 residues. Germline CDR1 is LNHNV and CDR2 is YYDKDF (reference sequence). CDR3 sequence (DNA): TGTGCCACCAGCAGACGACAGGGCGGGGGGCAAGAGACCCAGTACTTC. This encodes CATSRRQGGGQETQYF.

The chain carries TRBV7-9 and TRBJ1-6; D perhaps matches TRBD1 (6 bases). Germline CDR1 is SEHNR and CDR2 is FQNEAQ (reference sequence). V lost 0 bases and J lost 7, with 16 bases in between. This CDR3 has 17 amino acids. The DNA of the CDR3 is TGTGCCAGCAGCTTAGCGGGTGTACAGGGCTTAAATTCACCCCTCCACTTT. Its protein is CASSLAGVQGLNSPLHF. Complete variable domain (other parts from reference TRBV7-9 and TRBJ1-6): DTGVSQNPRHKITKRGQNVTFRCDPISEHNRLYWYRQTLGQGPEFLTYFQNEAQLEKSRLLSDRFSAERPKGSFSTLEIQRTEQGDSAMYLCASSLAGVQGLNSPLHFGNGTRLTVT.

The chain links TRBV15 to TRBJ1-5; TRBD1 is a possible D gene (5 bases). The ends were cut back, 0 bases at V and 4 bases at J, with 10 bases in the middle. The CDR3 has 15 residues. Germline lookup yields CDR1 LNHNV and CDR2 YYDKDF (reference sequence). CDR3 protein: CATSRDLGANQPQHF. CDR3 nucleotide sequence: TGTGCCACCAGCAGAGATCTCGGGGCGAATCAGCCCCAGCATTTT.

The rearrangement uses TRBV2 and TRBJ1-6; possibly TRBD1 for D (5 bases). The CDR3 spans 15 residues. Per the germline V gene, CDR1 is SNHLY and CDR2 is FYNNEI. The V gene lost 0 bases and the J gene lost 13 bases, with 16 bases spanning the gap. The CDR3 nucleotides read TGTGCCAGCAGTGAAGCTTTGGGGCAAAGTTTGCCCCTCCACTTT. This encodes CASSEALGQSLPLHF.

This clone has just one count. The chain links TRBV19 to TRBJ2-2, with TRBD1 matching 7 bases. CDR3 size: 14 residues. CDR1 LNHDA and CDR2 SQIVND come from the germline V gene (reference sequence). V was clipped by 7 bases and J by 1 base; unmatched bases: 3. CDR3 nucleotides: TGTGCCAGTACCCGGACAGGGAACACCGGGGAGCTGTTTTTT. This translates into CASTRTGNTGELFF.

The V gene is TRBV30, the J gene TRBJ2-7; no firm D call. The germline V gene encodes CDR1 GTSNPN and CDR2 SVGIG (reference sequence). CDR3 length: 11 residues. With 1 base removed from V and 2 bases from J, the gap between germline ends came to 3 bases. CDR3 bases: TGTGCCTGGAGTGGCCCCTACGAGCAGTACTTC. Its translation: CAWSGPYEQYF.